Listed here are 25 T cell receptor beta chains from one sample, sequenced in a study of cytomegalovirus exposure and HLA in healthy donors. 60 Vbeta and 13 Jbeta primers were used in PCR. Sequenced by immunoSEQ multiplex PCR; TCRdb stores in-frame clones only, minus some. In total, the table holds approximately 110,000 clones. Sequencing was done on a sample of PBMCs. All receptors come from a man between 25 and 39 years old in good health and CMV-seronegative.

J is TRBJ1-5 and V is TRBV10-3, with 8 bases matching TRBD1. The CDR3 totals 13 residues. The germline gives CDR1 ENHRY, CDR2 SYGVKD. Trimming took 8 bases from V and 5 from J; bases not matched to a gene: 5. CDR3 in amino acids: CAISSDRDQPQHF. Here the CDR3 DNA reads TGTGCCATCTCCTCGGACAGGGATCAGCCCCAGCATTTT.

This rearrangement joins TRBV28 to TRBJ2-3; 8 bases fit TRBD2. Germline V lookup: CDR1 MDHEN, CDR2 SYDVKM. V dropped 4 bases and J dropped 4; count of bases not matched to a gene: 16. The CDR3 length is 18 residues. The CDR3 loop is CASSSLTLGLEEPDTQYF. The CDR3 coding sequence is TGTGCCAGCAGTTCCTTAACCTTGGGACTAGAAGAGCCAGATACGCAGTATTTT.

The chain joins TRBV5-1 to TRBJ1-5; 9 bases map to TRBD1. The V gene's germline CDR1 is SGHRS and CDR2 YFSETQ. V shed 3 bases and J 6 bases; nucleotides not matched to a gene: 10. The length of the CDR3 is 16 residues. CDR3 region: CASSSHPTGGSQPQHF. CDR3 nucleotides: TGCGCCAGCAGCTCACACCCCACAGGGGGCAGTCAGCCCCAGCATTTT.

The chain carries TRBV10-1 and TRBJ2-4; TRBD1 matches 7 bases. CDR1 is WNHNN and CDR2 is SYGVQD in the germline V gene (reference sequence). The J segment lost 2 bases and the V segment lost 0 bases, leaving 7 bases of the junction unmatched. The CDR3 loop spans 17 amino acids. The CDR3: CASSESATGEPKNIQYF. As DNA, the CDR3 is TGCGCCAGCAGTGAGTCGGCTACAGGGGAACCCAAAAACATTCAGTACTTC.

The chain joins TRBV15 to TRBJ1-5, with D maybe TRBD1 (5 bases). Between the trimmed V and J ends, which lost 0 bases and 6 bases, there was a span of 9 bases. The CDR3 runs 14 residues. CDR1 is LNHNV and CDR2 is YYDKDF in the germline V gene (reference sequence). The CDR3 region is CATSRDRRGQPQHF. CDR3 DNA: TGTGCCACCAGCAGAGATCGAAGGGGTCAGCCCCAGCATTTT.

The V call is TRBV4-1, the J call TRBJ2-7; TRBD1 matches at 9 bases. This CDR3 has 14 residues. J gave up 6 bases and V 6 bases, and 9 bases lay outside the gene matches. Germline loops: CDR1 MGHRA, CDR2 YSYEKL. The CDR3 sequence is CASRPGQGSFEQYF. In nucleotides, the CDR3 is TGCGCCAGCAGACCGGGACAGGGATCTTTCGAGCAGTACTTC.

The chain couples TRBV4-2 to TRBJ2-7; perhaps TRBD2 as D (5 bases). Germline V CDR1 and CDR2: LGHNA, YNFKEQ. CDR3 length equals 15 residues. Trimming removed 0 bases at V and 1 base at J, with 10 bases between. This CDR3 is CASSQDEIASYEQYF. The CDR3 nucleotides read TGTGCCAGCAGCCAAGATGAGATAGCGTCCTACGAGCAGTACTTC.

The gene calls are TRBV7-2 and TRBJ1-3; no clear D gene. V lost 1 base and J 4 bases, leaving 11 bases between the germline ends. CDR3 size: 15 residues. The germline CDR1 and CDR2 sequences are SGHTA and FQGNSA. DNA of the CDR3: TGTGCCAGCAGCTTAGTTCCGGAGCGGGGAAACACCATATATTTT. Translated, it gives CASSLVPERGNTIYF.

The chain couples TRBV7-9 to TRBJ2-1; possible D gene TRBD2, 6 bases. Germline assignment: CDR1 SEHNR and CDR2 FQNEAQ (reference sequence). This CDR3 spans 13 amino acids. Trimming removed 5 bases at V and 4 bases at J, with 9 bases between. CDR3 sequence (DNA): TGTGCCAGCAGCCGACTAGAATACAATGAGCAGTTCTTC. Encoded protein: CASSRLEYNEQFF.

The rearrangement uses TRBV7-8 and TRBJ2-7; the D is unclear. The CDR3 has 14 amino acids. Trimming took 5 bases from V and 3 from J, leaving 14 bases between them. CDR1 and CDR2 from the germline V gene are SGHVS and FQNEAQ. CDR3 amino acids: CASSRQEYNYEQYF. CDR3 DNA: TGTGCCAGCAGCAGACAAGAATACAACTACGAGCAGTACTTC.

The chain has TRBV30 and TRBJ1-6; 7 nucleotides line up with TRBD1. Germline V gives CDR1 GTSNPN, CDR2 SVGIG (reference sequence). The CDR3 is 15 amino acids. J lost 9 bases, V lost 7 bases, and 15 bases had no gene match. CDR3 sequence: CASNENRGKSSPLHF. Here the CDR3 DNA reads TGTGCCTCCAACGAAAACAGGGGAAAGAGTTCACCCCTCCACTTT.

The chain employs TRBV6-5 and TRBJ2-7; TRBD2 might be the D (6 bases). V was cut by 2 bases and J by 7 bases, with 15 bases left in between. Looked up from germline, CDR1 is MNHEY and CDR2 is SVGAGI. The CDR3 sequence is 14 residues long. The CDR3 DNA follows: TGTGCCAGCAGTTACGCCCGGGAGACGGGAGAGCAGTACTTC. Amino acids: CASSYARETGEQYF.

For this clone: Its ends do not fully match the called genes, so a read error is possible. This sequence joins TRBV5-4 and TRBJ2-7; maybe TRBD2 (6 bases). Germline CDR1 SGHNT, CDR2 YYREEE (reference sequence). The CDR3 spans 16 residues. For the CDR3, the DNA is TGTGCCAGCAGCCGTTTAGCGGACGGACTCTCCTACGAACAGTACTTC. This encodes CASSRLADGLSYEQYF.

The chain links TRBV7-6 to TRBJ2-5; D remains unclear. Per germline, CDR1 SGHVS and CDR2 FNYEAQ. V was cut by 4 bases and J by 0 bases, with 3 bases left in between. The CDR3 is 12 residues long. The CDR3 coding sequence is TGTGCCAGCAGCTCGTACCAAGAGACCCAGTACTTC. Amino acids: CASSSYQETQYF.

This rearrangement joins TRBV7-2 to TRBJ2-5; D gene uncertain. The CDR3 has 14 residues. Germline V CDR1 and CDR2: SGHTA, FQGNSA. Trimming pared 1 base from V and 4 bases from J, leaving 10 bases between. This CDR3 reads CASSLENQIETQYF. The CDR3, as DNA: TGTGCCAGCAGCTTAGAAAACCAGATAGAGACCCAGTACTTC.

CDR3 protein: CASSQGRDRSHSPLHF. For the CDR3, the DNA is TGCGCCAGCAGCCAAGGGCGGGACAGATCCCATTCACCCCTCCACTTT. V usage is TRBV4-1 and J usage is TRBJ1-6; 7 bases align to TRBD1. This CDR3 spans 16 amino acids. CDR1 and CDR2 from the germline V gene are MGHRA and YSYEKL. V gave up 1 base and J gave up 8 bases; unmatched junction bases: 8.

J is TRBJ2-2 and V is TRBV25-1; possibly TRBD2 for D (6 bases). V lost 5 bases to trimming and J lost 6 bases, with 19 bases between them. Germline loops: CDR1 MGHDK, CDR2 SYGVNS. CDR3 length: 16 amino acids. This CDR3 is CASSRRDFQMAGELFF. The DNA for the CDR3 is TGTGCCAGCAGTAGGCGGGATTTTCAGATGGCCGGGGAGCTGTTTTTT.

The chain has TRBV28 and TRBJ1-2; D is ambiguous. Germline values: CDR1 MDHEN, CDR2 SYDVKM. CDR3 size: 13 residues. V was clipped by 5 bases and J by 3 bases, with 10 bases between them. CDR3 in amino acids: CASSRAFDYGYTF. CDR3 DNA sequence: TGTGCCAGCAGTAGAGCGTTTGACTATGGCTACACCTTC.

V and J are TRBV5-1 and TRBJ2-7; TRBD1 might be the D (5 bases). V gave up 3 bases and J gave up 3 bases, with 10 bases separating them. The germline V gene has CDR1 SGHRS and CDR2 YFSETQ. This CDR3 region has 13 residues. The CDR3 DNA reads TGCGCCAGCAGCTCAGTAGGGGACTACGAGCAGTACTTC. This translates into CASSSVGDYEQYF.

On this clone: The same CDR3 can be traced to other DNA sequences in this sample. J is TRBJ1-5 and V is TRBV28; D gene unclear. The CDR3 is made up of 14 amino acids. Germline lookup yields CDR1 MDHEN and CDR2 SYDVKM. V was shortened by 8 bases and J by 0 bases, with 11 bases between the two germline ends. Here the CDR3 DNA reads TGTGCCAGCTCGTCGGGTGGTAGCAATCAGCCCCAGCATTTT. It codes for CASSSGGSNQPQHF.

V gene TRBV6-1 combines with J gene TRBJ2-5; D perhaps matches TRBD1 (5 bases). CDR1 MNHNS and CDR2 SASEGT come from the germline V gene. Trimming took 3 bases from V and 5 from J, leaving 16 bases between them. The CDR3 runs to 15 residues. In DNA form, the CDR3 reads TGTGCCAGCAGTGATCGCGGCAGGGTTTTTGAGACCCAGTACTTC. It translates to CASSDRGRVFETQYF.

This chain's CDR3 is CASERGTEYNEQFF. The CDR3 bases are TGTGCCAGCGAGCGGGGGACCGAGTACAATGAGCAGTTCTTC. The gene calls are TRBV6-1 and TRBJ2-1, with 8 nucleotides matching TRBD2. With 8 bases clipped from V and 4 bases from J, the junction kept 7 bases outside the gene matches. CDR3 size: 14 residues. Per germline, CDR1 MNHNS and CDR2 SASEGT.

The gene calls are TRBV2 and TRBJ1-1, with D possibly TRBD1 on 5 matching bases. Per the germline V gene, CDR1 is SNHLY and CDR2 is FYNNEI. Between the trimmed V and J ends, which lost 4 bases and 0 bases, there was a span of 6 bases. This CDR3 has 13 residues. The CDR3 DNA is TGTGCCAGCAGTGGACAGATGAACACTGAAGCTTTCTTT. Translating it yields CASSGQMNTEAFF.

The chain carries TRBV5-4 and TRBJ2-2, with 10 nucleotides matching TRBD2. Germline lookup yields CDR1 SGHNT and CDR2 YYREEE (reference sequence). Trimming removed 3 bases from V and 5 bases from J; junction bases left unmatched: 4. The CDR3 covers 15 residues. CDR3 loop: CASSWTSGGTGELFF. As DNA, the CDR3 is TGTGCCAGCAGCTGGACTAGCGGTGGGACCGGGGAGCTGTTTTTT. The whole variable domain, remainder taken from reference TRBV5-4 and TRBJ2-2, is ETGVTQSPTHLIKTRGQQVTLRCSSQSGHNTVSWYQQALGQGPQFIFQYYREEENGRGNFPPRFSGLQFPNYSSELNVNALELDDSALYLCASSWTSGGTGELFFGEGSRLTVL.

V and J are TRBV29-1 and TRBJ2-5; 10 nucleotides line up with TRBD1. The CDR3 has 16 amino acids. Germline CDR1 reads SQVTM; CDR2 reads ANQGSEA. V was clipped by 4 bases and J by 7 bases; unmatched bases: 15. The CDR3: CSVAPRGQGFKVTQYF. For the CDR3, the DNA is TGCAGCGTTGCCCCTCGGGGACAGGGGTTTAAGGTGACCCAGTACTTC.